Shown below are 21 T cell receptor beta chains from a single sample sequenced in a study of glioma-infiltrating T cells after dendritic cell vaccination. This table comes from immunoSEQ multiplex PCR, and its TCRdb copy is limited to in-frame clones, with some not included. The sample yields about 95,000 clones, 70% to 90% seen once. Source: blood, taken before dendritic cell vaccination. These receptors all come from a human donor with glioblastoma.

This clone has only one observation. The V and J genes are TRBV25-1 and TRBJ1-2; no clear D gene. With 4 bases removed from V and 0 bases from J, the gap between germline ends came to 9 bases. The CDR3 is 14 amino acids. Germline V gene data show CDR1 as MGHDK and CDR2 as SYGVNS. The CDR3 here is CASSVAGANYGYTF. The CDR3 nucleotides read TGTGCCAGCAGTGTGGCAGGTGCTAACTATGGCTACACCTTC.

This clone was picked up one time. The gene calls are TRBV5-1 and TRBJ2-7; D possibly corresponds to TRBD1 (6 bases). This CDR3 spans 13 amino acids. Trimming removed 4 bases from V and 0 bases from J, with 8 bases in between. The germline CDR1 and CDR2 sequences are SGHRS and YFSETQ. DNA of the CDR3: TGCGCCAGCAGCAGGACAGTCTCCTACGAGCAGTACTTC. This encodes CASSRTVSYEQYF. Supplemented by reference TRBV5-1 and TRBJ2-7, the full variable domain reads KAGVTQTPRYLIKTRGQQVTLSCSPISGHRSVSWYQQTPGQGLQFLFEYFSETQRNKGNFPGRFSGRQFSNSRSEMNVSTLELGDSALYLCASSRTVSYEQYFGPGTRLTVT.

This clone occurred once. This rearrangement joins TRBV6-1 to TRBJ2-7; tentatively, D is TRBD2 (7 bases). The length of the CDR3 is 17 residues. V was cut by 1 base and J by 6 bases, with 22 bases left in between. Germline V gives CDR1 MNHNS, CDR2 SASEGT. CDR3 residues: CASSEEGGERVRVEQYF. The CDR3 DNA follows: TGTGCCAGCAGTGAAGAAGGGGGGGAGAGGGTCCGGGTCGAGCAGTACTTC.

This clone was seen more than once but under ten times. This chain uses TRBV7-2 with TRBJ2-5; TRBD2 matches at 7 bases. Per the germline V gene, CDR1 is SGHTA and CDR2 is FQGNSA. The CDR3 is 19 amino acids. Trimming at V came to 1 base and at J to 1 base, leaving 15 bases not matched to a gene. The CDR3 DNA follows: TGTGCCAGCAGCTTAGATGTAGTTGGGCTAGCGGAAACCCAAGAGACCCAGTACTTC. As protein: CASSLDVVGLAETQETQYF. Filled out from reference TRBV7-2 and TRBJ2-5, the complete variable domain reads GAGVSQSPSNKVTEKGKDVELRCDPISGHTALYWYRQSLGQGLEFLIYFQGNSAPDKSGLPSDRFSAERTGGSVSTLTIQRTQQEDSAVYLCASSLDVVGLAETQETQYFGPGTRLLVL.

With respect to this clone: Relative to the germline gene, one junction end is altered; a read error may explain this. The chain carries TRBV7-7 and TRBJ2-5, with 9 bases aligning to TRBD1. The germline V gene encodes CDR1 SSHAT and CDR2 FNYEAQ (reference sequence). This CDR3 comprises 15 residues. CDR3 coding DNA: TGTGCTAGCAGCTTCGGGACAGGGCCTTCCGGGACCCAGTACTTC. This gives the protein CASSFGTGPSGTQYF.

The rearrangement links TRBV21-1 to TRBJ2-7; TRBD1 reflects the table's D call only, with no check against the DNA. TRBV21-1 counts as a pseudogene. CDR3 length: 17 amino acids. The CDR3 spells CASSKVSRAVSSYEQYF. For the CDR3, the DNA is TGTGCCAGCAGCAAAGTCAGCAGGGCAGTTAGCTCCTACGAGCAGTACTTC.

This clone was found once. The CDR3 sequence: CASSLGLVAYNEQFF. CDR3 nucleotide sequence: TGTGCCAGCAGCCTAGGGCTGGTGGCCTACAATGAGCAGTTCTTC. The rearrangement links TRBV11-1 to TRBJ2-1, with no clear D. Germline lookup yields CDR1 SGHAT and CDR2 FQDESV (reference sequence). Trimming removed 5 bases at V and 2 bases at J, with 13 bases between. The CDR3 has 15 amino acids.

The chain employs TRBV18 and TRBJ1-3; a possible D gene is TRBD1 (6 bases). Trimming left V 6 bases short and J 1 base short, with 16 bases between. Germline-derived CDR1 and CDR2 are KGHSH and LQKENI. The CDR3 is 16 residues long. The CDR3 DNA is TGTGCCAGCTCTACCAGTCCAGGGGTGTCTGGAAACACCATATATTTT. The encoded protein is CASSTSPGVSGNTIYF.

The gene calls are TRBV28 and TRBJ2-7; TRBD2 aligns across 10 bases. J was trimmed by 2 bases and V by 6 bases; bases with no gene match: 7. The CDR3 sequence is 15 residues long. Germline V gene lookup returns CDR1 MDHEN and CDR2 SYDVKM. Here the CDR3 DNA reads TGTGCCAGCAGGGTCCCACTAGCGGGGACCTACGAGCAGTACTTC. It yields the protein CASRVPLAGTYEQYF.

This chain joins TRBV7-2 and TRBJ2-1; 7 bases are a match to TRBD1. The CDR3 covers 15 residues. With 1 base clipped from V and 8 bases from J, the junction kept 8 bases outside the gene matches. The V gene's germline CDR1 is SGHTA and CDR2 FQGNSA. DNA of the CDR3: TGTGCCAGCAGCTTAGGGTCTCCAGGGGGTGATGAGCAGTTCTTC. Translating gives CASSLGSPGGDEQFF.

V usage is TRBV5-1 and J usage is TRBJ2-1, with 9 bases lining up with TRBD1. This CDR3 region has 16 residues. Germline V gene lookup returns CDR1 SGHRS and CDR2 YFSETQ. Trimming took 0 bases from V and 3 from J; bases not matched to a gene: 4. CDR3 nucleotides: TGCGCCAGCAGCTTGGCCCGGGACAGGGTCTACAATGAGCAGTTCTTC. This encodes CASSLARDRVYNEQFF.

The chain employs TRBV11-1 and TRBJ2-7; D is perhaps TRBD2 (6 bases). Germline V lookup: CDR1 SGHAT, CDR2 FQDESV (reference sequence). The CDR3 covers 14 residues. The ends were cut back, 1 base at V and 2 bases at J, with 9 bases in the middle. This CDR3 is CASSLVGTPYEQYF. In DNA form, the CDR3 reads TGTGCCAGCAGCTTAGTTGGGACTCCCTACGAGCAGTACTTC.

This chain links TRBV29-1 with TRBJ2-7, with TRBD1 matching 9 bases. Trimming at V came to 6 bases and at J to 3 bases, leaving 6 bases not matched to a gene. Germline V gene lookup returns CDR1 SQVTM and CDR2 ANQGSEA. The CDR3 extends over 13 amino acids. The CDR3 sequence is CSVGQGTHYEQYF. DNA of the CDR3: TGCAGCGTAGGACAGGGGACCCACTACGAGCAGTACTTC.

The J gene is TRBJ1-1, the V gene TRBV29-1; D remains ambiguous. Germline CDR1 reads SQVTM; CDR2 reads ANQGSEA. Trimming cost V 1 base and J 7 bases, with 4 bases left between them. The CDR3 is 10 residues long. CDR3 region: CSVEAGEAFF. The CDR3 DNA reads as TGCAGCGTTGAAGCAGGTGAAGCTTTCTTT.

This clone occurred once. This chain uses TRBV18 with TRBJ1-5; D may be TRBD1 (6 bases). Deletions cut 3 bases from V and 4 bases from J, with 10 bases between. This CDR3 is built from 14 residues. From germline, CDR1 is KGHSH and CDR2 LQKENI. In nucleotides, the CDR3 is TGTGCCAGCTCACCCGGACAGTCGAATCAGCCCCAGCATTTT. Amino acids: CASSPGQSNQPQHF. Full variable domain (rest looked up from reference TRBV18 and TRBJ1-5): NAGVMQNPRHLVRRRGQEARLRCSPMKGHSHVYWYRQLPEEGLKFMVYLQKENIIDESGMPKERFSAEFPKEGPSILRIQQVVRGDSAAYFCASSPGQSNQPQHFGDGTRLSIL.

This clone was counted a few times. V usage is TRBV10-1 and J usage is TRBJ1-2; D is unclear. V shed 3 bases and J shed 1 base, with 12 bases lying between them. Germline CDR1 and CDR2: WNHNN and SYGVQD (reference sequence). This CDR3 contains 15 residues. The CDR3 sequence is CASSDQRALNYGYTF. CDR3 in DNA: TGCGCCAGCAGTGATCAGCGGGCGCTTAACTATGGCTACACCTTC.

The chain links TRBV5-1 to TRBJ1-5; TRBD1 is a possible D gene (5 bases). V was shortened by 4 bases and J by 5 bases, with 13 bases between the two germline ends. Germline CDR1 SGHRS, CDR2 YFSETQ. The CDR3 contains 14 residues. The CDR3: CASSLQGGHQPQHF. CDR3 bases: TGCGCCAGCAGCCTGCAGGGAGGGCATCAGCCCCAGCATTTT.

V usage is TRBV18 and J usage is TRBJ1-6, with 7 bases identical to TRBD1. Germline loops: CDR1 KGHSH, CDR2 LQKENI. The length of the CDR3 is 13 residues. V was pared by 4 bases and J by 13 bases, with 7 bases of the junction left unmatched. For the CDR3, the DNA is TGTGCCAGCTCACAATCCGGGACAGACCCCCTCCACTTT. Its protein product is CASSQSGTDPLHF.

The chain recombines TRBV29-1 with TRBJ2-7, with D hard to call. The CDR3 covers 11 residues. Between the trimmed V and J ends, which lost 4 bases and 5 bases, there was a span of 9 bases. The germline CDR1 and CDR2 sequences are SQVTM and ANQGSEA. The CDR3 bases are TGCAGCGTTGCCGATGGCCACGAGCAGTACTTC. Translated: CSVADGHEQYF.

This clone appeared once. The genes are TRBV25-1 and TRBJ2-7; 7 nucleotides agree with TRBD2. The germline gives CDR1 MGHDK, CDR2 SYGVNS. Trimming cost V 1 base and J 6 bases; bases outside gene matches: 0. This CDR3 comprises 12 residues. The CDR3 protein is CASSEWGGEQYF. The CDR3 nucleotides read TGTGCCAGCAGTGAATGGGGGGGCGAGCAGTACTTC.

The gene calls are TRBV6-1 and TRBJ2-1; D is possibly TRBD2 (6 bases). Germline CDR1 and CDR2: MNHNS and SASEGT. With 2 bases removed from V and 5 bases from J, the gap between germline ends came to 13 bases. The CDR3 totals 15 residues. In nucleotides, the CDR3 is TGTGCCAGCAGTGAAAGTGGAGGGGACCACAATGAGCAGTTCTTC. As protein: CASSESGGDHNEQFF.